One sample yielded the 27 T cell receptor beta chains listed below, sequenced in a study of cytomegalovirus exposure and HLA in healthy donors. 60 Vbeta and 13 Jbeta primers were used in PCR. Clones were read by immunoSEQ multiplex PCR, and TCRdb kept only the in-frame ones, dropping some. The sample holds 150,000 or so clones, roughly 87% seen once. Sequenced material: PBMCs. These receptors originate from a middle-aged man in good health and CMV-seropositive.

The chain is built from TRBV19 and TRBJ2-5; 7 bases map to TRBD1. Germline CDR1 is LNHDA and CDR2 is SQIVND (reference sequence). V dropped 6 bases and J dropped 1; count of bases not matched to a gene: 8. CDR3 length: 15 amino acids. CDR3 loop: CASSNWGQPQETQYF. DNA for the CDR3: TGTGCCAGTAGCAACTGGGGACAGCCCCAAGAGACCCAGTACTTC.

V is TRBV4-3 and J is TRBJ2-5; no definite D call. Deletions cut 0 bases from V and 2 bases from J, with 10 bases between. The CDR3 is 15 residues long. Germline CDR1 LGHNA, CDR2 YSLEER. Here the CDR3 reads CASSQENARQETQYF. CDR3 coding DNA: TGCGCCAGCAGCCAAGAAAACGCCAGACAAGAGACCCAGTACTTC.

This clone showed up just once. The V and J genes are TRBV15 and TRBJ2-7, with D unresolved. The length of the CDR3 is 14 residues. V was trimmed by 0 bases and J by 2 bases, leaving 8 bases between them. Germline loops: CDR1 LNHNV, CDR2 YYDKDF (reference sequence). The CDR3 region has the DNA TGTGCCACCAGCAGAGAAGAGGTTACCTACGAGCAGTACTTC. Amino acid sequence: CATSREEVTYEQYF.

The chain employs TRBV28 and TRBJ1-6; no clear D gene. The CDR3 totals 15 residues. V lost 6 bases and J 7 bases, leaving 16 bases between the germline ends. The germline V gene has CDR1 MDHEN and CDR2 SYDVKM. The CDR3 bases are TGTGCCAGCAGACCCCCGGACGGACTAAATTCACCCCTCCACTTT. Translation: CASRPPDGLNSPLHF.

The V and J genes are TRBV19 and TRBJ2-7; TRBD2 is a possible D gene (6 bases). V dropped 9 bases and J dropped 3 bases, with 15 bases sitting between them. CDR1 is LNHDA and CDR2 is SQIVND in the germline V gene (reference sequence). The CDR3 has 13 residues. The CDR3 DNA sequence: TGTGCCAGCCCCCGCGGGGAAAGCTACGAGCAGTACTTC. Amino acid sequence: CASPRGESYEQYF.

This clone was counted a few times. Sequence at one end of the junction differs from germline and may be a read error. At the DNA level, this CDR3 is encoded by other sequences in the same sample as well. The chain recombines TRBV4-1 with TRBJ2-7; 11 nucleotides line up with TRBD1. Germline V gene lookup returns CDR1 MGHRA and CDR2 YSYEKL. The CDR3 sequence is 15 residues long. The CDR3 nucleotides read TGTGCCAGCAGCCTAACCGGGACAGGGGGCTACGAGCAGTACTTC. Its translation is CASSLTGTGGYEQYF.

This clone was seen only once. The V gene is TRBV6-6, the J gene TRBJ1-2, with a weak D call TRBD1 (6 bases). This CDR3 spans 14 amino acids. With 10 bases removed from V and 3 bases from J, the gap between germline ends came to 18 bases. Germline V gene lookup returns CDR1 MNHNY and CDR2 SVGAGI (reference sequence). This chain's CDR3 is CATGGRGADYGYTF. The DNA for the CDR3 is TGTGCCACCGGGGGTCGGGGGGCGGACTATGGCTACACCTTC.

This sequence joins TRBV28 and TRBJ1-1; 9 bases match TRBD1. V lost 5 bases and J lost 10; bases outside the gene matches: 14. Germline loops: CDR1 MDHEN, CDR2 SYDVKM. The CDR3 is made up of 15 amino acids. The CDR3 nucleotides are TGTGCCAGCAGTACGATTAGGGACAGGGCTTATGGAGCTTTCTTT. Protein product: CASSTIRDRAYGAFF.

The gene calls are TRBV19 and TRBJ2-1; D is uncertain. V lost 3 bases and J 9 bases, leaving 12 bases between the germline ends. The CDR3 is 13 residues long. Germline CDR1 LNHDA, CDR2 SQIVND (reference sequence). The CDR3 DNA follows: TGTGCCAGTAGTATCTCCGGGTTGGGTGAGCAGTTCTTC. This sequence encodes CASSISGLGEQFF.

The V and J genes are TRBV28 and TRBJ1-1; D is perhaps TRBD1 (6 bases). V was shortened by 6 bases and J by 1 base, with 9 bases between the two germline ends. The CDR3 is 13 residues long. Per germline, CDR1 MDHEN and CDR2 SYDVKM. CDR3 amino acids: CASRARGNTEAFF. The DNA of the CDR3 is TGTGCCAGCAGGGCCAGGGGGAACACTGAAGCTTTCTTT.

The V and J genes are TRBV5-1 and TRBJ2-3; maybe TRBD2 (5 bases). Between the trimmed V and J ends, which lost 5 bases and 0 bases, there was a span of 16 bases. The V gene's germline CDR1 is SGHRS and CDR2 YFSETQ. The CDR3 is 16 amino acids. CDR3 amino acids: CASRSDPGGSTDTQYF. The CDR3 DNA follows: TGCGCCAGCAGATCGGACCCCGGAGGAAGCACAGATACGCAGTATTTT.

V is TRBV2 and J is TRBJ2-7; TRBD2 agrees at 14 bases. The CDR3 length is 14 residues. Germline V CDR1 and CDR2: SNHLY, FYNNEI. The V segment lost 7 bases and the J segment 6 bases; nucleotides outside the gene matches: 5. Here the CDR3 reads CASTRTSGRSEQYF. CDR3 nucleotides: TGTGCCAGCACCAGGACTAGCGGGAGGAGCGAGCAGTACTTC.

This clone occurred once. The CDR3 DNA is TGCGCCAGCAGCCAAGAGACAGGGTACGAGCAGTACTTC. It specifies CASSQETGYEQYF. This chain connects TRBV4-3 to TRBJ2-5, with 7 bases identical to TRBD1. The assigned J gene may be wrong: the sequence end matches TRBJ2-7 better. The CDR3 is 13 amino acids. Per the germline V gene, CDR1 is LGHNA and CDR2 is YSLEER.

This clone was counted once. This rearrangement joins TRBV11-3 to TRBJ2-5; 7 bases match TRBD2. With 5 bases clipped from V and 2 bases from J, the junction kept 5 bases outside the gene matches. The germline CDR1 and CDR2 sequences are SGHNT and YENEEA. CDR3 size: 14 residues. The CDR3 reads CASSGSGYQETQYF. CDR3 bases: TGTGCCAGCAGCGGTAGCGGGTATCAAGAGACCCAGTACTTC.

This clone was seen once. V is TRBV6-5 and J is TRBJ2-1; 11 bases align to TRBD2. With 6 bases clipped from V and 9 bases from J, the junction kept 10 bases outside the gene matches. Germline lookup yields CDR1 MNHEY and CDR2 SVGAGI. CDR3 length equals 15 residues. CDR3 nucleotides: TGTGCCAGCAGCCCGCGACTAGCGGGGTTCACTGAGCAGTTCTTC. It specifies CASSPRLAGFTEQFF.

The chain is built from TRBV2 and TRBJ1-4; 7 nucleotides agree with TRBD1. The CDR3 loop spans 13 amino acids. The junction had 4 bases not matched to a gene; V was cut back by 8 bases and J by 4 bases. The germline CDR1 and CDR2 sequences are SNHLY and FYNNEI. The CDR3 sequence is CASGGQVNEKLFF. In DNA, the CDR3 is TGTGCCAGCGGAGGACAGGTTAATGAAAAACTGTTTTTT.

This chain joins TRBV28 and TRBJ2-4; TRBD1 agrees at 11 bases. V was pared by 4 bases and J by 1 base, with 6 bases of the junction left unmatched. CDR3 length equals 17 residues. Germline V lookup: CDR1 MDHEN, CDR2 SYDVKM. The CDR3 DNA is TGTGCCAGCAGTTCGTGGACAGGGGGCAATGCCAAAAACATTCAGTACTTC. It yields the protein CASSSWTGGNAKNIQYF.

The CDR3, as DNA: TGTGCCAGCAGCTCCCGGGGCGGGGGGGTCTACGAGCAGTACTTC. This encodes CASSSRGGGVYEQYF. This chain connects TRBV7-9 to TRBJ2-5; 9 bases map to TRBD2. The tail of the sequence fits TRBJ2-7 better, so the J call may be wrong. The CDR3 totals 15 residues. Germline CDR1 is SEHNR and CDR2 is FQNEAQ (reference sequence).

This clone was observed a handful of times. This chain links TRBV10-2 with TRBJ1-1; D may be TRBD1 (5 bases). The CDR3 covers 13 residues. The germline V gene encodes CDR1 WSHSY and CDR2 SAAADI. Trimming removed 0 bases at V and 6 bases at J, with 8 bases between. CDR3 DNA sequence: TGCGCCAGCAGTGAGTCTGGGGGGGCTGAAGCTTTCTTT. This gives the protein CASSESGGAEAFF.

The chain is built from TRBV5-5 and TRBJ1-2; a weak D match, TRBD1 (5 bases). This CDR3 has 14 amino acids. V lost 5 bases to trimming and J lost 2 bases, with 13 bases between them. In germline, CDR1 is SGHKS, CDR2 YYEKEE (reference sequence). The CDR3 loop is CASSPDSTNYGYTF. CDR3 DNA sequence: TGTGCCAGCAGTCCCGACAGCACCAACTATGGCTACACCTTC.

This chain joins TRBV11-2 and TRBJ2-7; TRBD2 matches at 8 bases. Germline V gene sequence: CDR1 SGHAT, CDR2 FQNNGV. CDR3 size: 15 residues. The ends lost 5 bases at V and 3 bases at J; junction bases unmatched: 9. CDR3 in amino acids: CASSMSGSRYYEQYF. CDR3 coding DNA: TGTGCCAGCAGCATGAGCGGGAGTAGATACTACGAGCAGTACTTC. Based on the CDR3 plus reference TRBV11-2 and TRBJ2-7, the full variable domain is EAGVAQSPRYKIIEKRQSVAFWCNPISGHATLYWYQQILGQGPKLLIQFQNNGVVDDSQLPKDRFSAERLKGVDSTLKIQPAKLEDSAVYLCASSMSGSRYYEQYFGPGTRLTVT.

This clone was seen a handful of times. This rearrangement joins TRBV10-3 to TRBJ1-2; TRBD1 aligns across 9 bases. The CDR3 extends over 12 amino acids. The ends lost 8 bases at V and 6 bases at J; junction bases unmatched: 4. The germline V gene has CDR1 ENHRY and CDR2 SYGVKD. The CDR3 loop reads CAIGDRADGYTF. The CDR3 DNA sequence: TGTGCCATCGGGGACAGGGCGGATGGCTACACCTTC.

The rearrangement joins TRBV5-1 to TRBJ2-7; maybe TRBD2 (6 bases). This CDR3 region has 14 residues. The V gene's germline CDR1 is SGHRS and CDR2 YFSETQ. The germline V and J ends were trimmed by 2 bases and 3 bases, with 12 bases remaining between them. The CDR3 DNA reads as TGCGCCAGCAGCTTAGACGGGAGAAGCTACGAGCAGTACTTC. Amino acid sequence: CASSLDGRSYEQYF.

The chain is built from TRBV28 and TRBJ1-2; D is ambiguous. The CDR3 length is 16 residues. V was shortened by 6 bases and J by 4 bases, with 21 bases between the two germline ends. CDR1 is MDHEN, CDR2 SYDVKM, per germline. CDR3: CASSLGLPNKPYGYTF. CDR3 bases: TGTGCCAGCAGCCTCGGACTTCCTAACAAACCCTATGGCTACACCTTC.

The V and J genes are TRBV5-1 and TRBJ2-7; 9 positions match TRBD1. Trimming at V came to 4 bases and at J to 6 bases, leaving 5 bases not matched to a gene. The CDR3 contains 13 residues. Germline assignment: CDR1 SGHRS and CDR2 YFSETQ. The chain's CDR3 is CASSETGGPEQYF. Here the CDR3 DNA reads TGCGCCAGCAGCGAGACAGGGGGACCCGAGCAGTACTTC.

The chain employs TRBV27 and TRBJ2-1, with 9 positions matching TRBD2. Germline-derived CDR1 and CDR2 are MNHEY and SMNVEV (reference sequence). V dropped 5 bases and J dropped 4; count of bases not matched to a gene: 9. The CDR3 has 16 amino acids. CDR3 DNA sequence: TGTGCCAGCAGTCAACTAGCGGGCGACGTATACAATGAGCAGTTCTTC. The encoded protein is CASSQLAGDVYNEQFF.

This clone was seen only a few times. This chain connects TRBV4-3 to TRBJ2-1; 8 bases agree with TRBD2. V lost 2 bases, J lost 8 bases, and 2 bases stayed unmatched. CDR3 length: 13 residues. The germline CDR1 and CDR2 sequences are LGHNA and YSLEER. The CDR3 nucleotides read TGCGCCAGCAGCCAATCGGGGGGGGATGAGCAGTTCTTC. Protein: CASSQSGGDEQFF.